Presented here are 25 T cell receptor beta chains from one specimen sequenced in a study of cytomegalovirus exposure and HLA in healthy donors. Researchers ran the PCR with 60 Vbeta and 13 Jbeta primers. Repertoires were generated with immunoSEQ multiplex PCR, while TCRdb's copy carries only in-frame clones and drops some. The repertoire holds some 270,000 clones, with about 90% as singletons. What was sequenced was PBMCs. Every receptor here comes from a girl aged 2 to 9 in good health and CMV-seronegative.

The rearrangement joins TRBV9 to TRBJ2-1, with a tentative D call TRBD2 (6 bases). The CDR3 sequence is 15 residues long. Germline CDR1 reads SGDLS; CDR2 reads YYNGEE. With 1 base removed from V and 9 bases from J, the gap between germline ends came to 17 bases. The CDR3 DNA reads TGTGCCAGCAGCGTAAGACTAGTCACGGGTGGTGAGCAGTTCTTC. Its translation: CASSVRLVTGGEQFF.

This clone has a handful of counts. This chain connects TRBV25-1 to TRBJ2-7; D call uncertain. V was trimmed by 5 bases and J by 3 bases, leaving 5 bases between them. CDR1 and CDR2 from the germline V gene are MGHDK and SYGVNS. The CDR3 runs 11 residues. CDR3 bases: TGTGCCAGCAGTTCCTACTACGAGCAGTACTTC. Its protein is CASSSYYEQYF.

V is TRBV10-1 and J is TRBJ2-3, with D possibly being TRBD1 (6 bases). CDR1 is WNHNN and CDR2 is SYGVQD in the germline V gene (reference sequence). CDR3 length: 13 amino acids. Trimming took off 7 bases at V and 2 bases at J, with 10 bases between the two ends. CDR3 nucleotide sequence: TGCGCCAGCACGACAGGCCCCACAGATACGCAGTATTTT. Residues: CASTTGPTDTQYF.

V is TRBV5-1 and J is TRBJ2-7, with 7 bases identical to TRBD1. CDR3 length: 15 amino acids. Germline V CDR1 and CDR2: SGHRS, YFSETQ. The V and J ends lost 4 bases and 1 base, in that order; junction bases with no gene match: 8. The CDR3 loop is CASSVADRDSYEQYF. DNA for the CDR3: TGCGCCAGCAGCGTTGCTGACAGGGATTCCTACGAGCAGTACTTC.

The chain links TRBV1 to TRBJ2-1; TRBD2, the D gene given by the table, was not confirmed from the DNA. TRBV1 is a pseudogene segment. This CDR3 spans 19 amino acids. The CDR3 region is CTSSQDRLAGRISYNEQFF. The CDR3 nucleotides read TGCACCAGCAGCCAAGATCGGCTAGCGGGACGTATATCCTACAATGAGCAGTTCTTC.

The rearrangement joins TRBV10-3 to TRBJ1-4; 7 bases are a match to TRBD1. The germline CDR1 and CDR2 sequences are ENHRY and SYGVKD. V was clipped by 10 bases and J by 3 bases; unmatched bases: 5. The CDR3 length is 13 residues. The CDR3 loop is CATRGTANEKLFF. The CDR3 region has the DNA TGTGCCACCCGAGGGACAGCTAATGAAAAACTGTTTTTT.

The chain links TRBV9 to TRBJ2-3; 10 bases are shared with TRBD2. Germline V gene data show CDR1 as SGDLS and CDR2 as YYNGEE. J lost 5 bases, V lost 0 bases, and 3 bases had no gene match. The CDR3 is 15 residues long. CDR3 nucleotide sequence: TGTGCCAGCAGCGTAGCAGCGGGGGGGCTAGATACGCAGTATTTT. Its protein product is CASSVAAGGLDTQYF.

This clone showed up just once. This chain joins TRBV27 and TRBJ1-5; 7 bases map to TRBD1. V was clipped by 0 bases and J by 4 bases; unmatched bases: 3. The CDR3 totals 15 residues. Per the germline V gene, CDR1 is MNHEY and CDR2 is SMNVEV (reference sequence). The CDR3 nucleotides are TGTGCCAGCAGTTTATCGACAGGGCCTAATCAGCCCCAGCATTTT. This encodes CASSLSTGPNQPQHF.

The gene calls are TRBV27 and TRBJ2-1; 10 positions match TRBD2. The germline gives CDR1 MNHEY, CDR2 SMNVEV (reference sequence). The CDR3 is 17 residues long. Germline trimming cut 10 bases from V and 4 bases from J; bases unmatched to any gene: 16. The CDR3 DNA follows: TGTGCCACCTCCACCCTCGGACTAGCGGAACTATACAATGAGCAGTTCTTC. Amino acid sequence: CATSTLGLAELYNEQFF.

The V and J genes are TRBV28 and TRBJ1-1; no clear D. The CDR3 sequence is 12 residues long. The V gene lost 3 bases and the J gene lost 7 bases, with 9 bases spanning the gap. Germline assignment: CDR1 MDHEN and CDR2 SYDVKM. The CDR3: CASSLTGFEAFF. CDR3 bases: TGTGCCAGCAGTTTGACCGGGTTTGAAGCTTTCTTT.

This clone appeared a few times. The rearrangement links TRBV19 to TRBJ1-1, with unresolved D. Trimming cost V 4 bases and J 5 bases, with 8 bases left between them. CDR3 length: 12 amino acids. Looked up from germline, CDR1 is LNHDA and CDR2 is SQIVND (reference sequence). The CDR3 reads CASSTGRTEAFF. CDR3 coding DNA: TGTGCCAGTAGTACAGGTAGGACTGAAGCTTTCTTT.

The sample holds a few counts of this clone. V gene TRBV27 combines with J gene TRBJ2-7, with D maybe TRBD1 (7 bases). This CDR3 region has 17 residues. With 0 bases removed from V and 2 bases from J, the gap between germline ends came to 17 bases. The germline V gene encodes CDR1 MNHEY and CDR2 SMNVEV (reference sequence). CDR3 protein: CASSLSFPQGGAYEQYF. CDR3 coding DNA: TGTGCCAGCAGTTTATCATTCCCCCAGGGGGGAGCCTACGAGCAGTACTTC.

The gene calls are TRBV2 and TRBJ1-3; TRBD1 agrees at 9 bases. The length of the CDR3 is 16 residues. Germline-derived CDR1 and CDR2 are SNHLY and FYNNEI. J was trimmed by 5 bases and V by 2 bases; bases with no gene match: 7. The CDR3 loop reads CASSETPGTGRNTIYF. The CDR3 nucleotides are TGTGCCAGCAGTGAAACCCCTGGGACAGGGAGAAACACCATATATTTT.

The chain uses TRBV5-1 and TRBJ1-2; possibly TRBD1 for D (5 bases). Germline values: CDR1 SGHRS, CDR2 YFSETQ. The CDR3 length is 15 residues. The V and J ends lost 0 bases and 4 bases respectively, with 13 bases between them. The CDR3 protein is CASSLGGGAGYGYTF. The CDR3 DNA reads as TGCGCCAGCAGCTTGGGTGGAGGGGCCGGCTATGGCTACACCTTC.

V is TRBV20-1 and J is TRBJ2-5; 7 bases line up with TRBD1. Germline CDR1 and CDR2: DFQATT and SNEGSKA (reference sequence). The CDR3 sequence is 10 residues long. V gave up 5 bases and J gave up 13 bases; unmatched junction bases: 7. CDR3 nucleotides: TGCAGTGCTTACAGGGGAAAAGGGTACTTC. Translation: CSAYRGKGYF.

The CDR3 DNA is TGTGCCTGGACTTTCCAGGGGCAGGCTAACACTGAAGCTTTCTTT. As protein: CAWTFQGQANTEAFF. The chain employs TRBV30 and TRBJ1-1, with a tentative D call TRBD1 (6 bases). Germline assignment: CDR1 GTSNPN and CDR2 SVGIG (reference sequence). Between the trimmed V and J ends, which lost 4 bases and 2 bases, there was a span of 17 bases. The CDR3 is 15 amino acids.

This rearrangement joins TRBV28 to TRBJ2-3; the D is unclear. V was cut by 3 bases and J by 2 bases, with 6 bases left in between. CDR1 MDHEN and CDR2 SYDVKM come from the germline V gene. CDR3 length: 13 residues. The CDR3 coding sequence is TGTGCCAGCAGTTTCCTTAACACAGATACGCAGTATTTT. Translation: CASSFLNTDTQYF.

The V call is TRBV6-1, the J call TRBJ1-4; 8 bases fit TRBD1. Per germline, CDR1 MNHNS and CDR2 SASEGT. The CDR3 covers 13 residues. V lost 3 bases to trimming and J lost 13 bases; unmatched junction nucleotides: 7. The CDR3 region has the DNA TGTGCCAGCAGTGATTCCCGACAGGGGAGACTGTTTTTT. Amino acid sequence: CASSDSRQGRLFF.

The V gene is TRBV19, the J gene TRBJ2-3, with D possibly being TRBD2 (7 bases). The V gene's germline CDR1 is LNHDA and CDR2 SQIVND (reference sequence). This CDR3 comprises 15 residues. V lost 3 bases and J 6 bases, leaving 16 bases between the germline ends. CDR3 bases: TGTGCCAGTAGTATTGGGGGCGGGCGGGAGGATACGCAGTATTTT. Translated, it gives CASSIGGGREDTQYF.

The genes are TRBV2 and TRBJ2-3; a possible D gene is TRBD1 (5 bases). The CDR3 totals 12 residues. Germline CDR1 reads SNHLY; CDR2 reads FYNNEI. Trimming removed 2 bases from V and 7 bases from J, with 7 bases in between. The CDR3 DNA follows: TGTGCCAGCAGTGAACAGGGTAATACGCAGTATTTT. Translation: CASSEQGNTQYF.

The chain uses TRBV7-9 and TRBJ1-5; 9 bases align to TRBD1. V lost 1 base, J lost 2 bases, and 0 bases stayed unmatched. Germline V CDR1 and CDR2: SEHNR, FQNEAQ (reference sequence). The CDR3 has 15 amino acids. CDR3 amino acids: CASSLGDRGNQPQHF. The CDR3 nucleotides read TGTGCCAGCAGCTTAGGGGACAGGGGCAATCAGCCCCAGCATTTT.

This chain links TRBV29-1 with TRBJ2-7; perhaps TRBD1 as D (5 bases). CDR3 length: 14 amino acids. Germline lookup yields CDR1 SQVTM and CDR2 ANQGSEA. Trimming shortened V by 2 bases and J by 5 bases, and 16 bases separated the two germline ends. As DNA, the CDR3 is TGCAGCGTTGAAAGGAATCAAGCAGGGAACGAGCAGTACTTC. It specifies CSVERNQAGNEQYF.

Only a few counts were recorded for this clone. The chain combines TRBV9 with TRBJ1-2; 7 positions agree with TRBD1. Germline V gives CDR1 SGDLS, CDR2 YYNGEE. Trimming took 4 bases from V and 1 from J; bases not matched to a gene: 7. This CDR3 spans 15 amino acids. CDR3 sequence: CASSPDRADNYGYTF. The CDR3 coding sequence is TGTGCCAGCAGCCCAGACAGGGCGGATAACTATGGCTACACCTTC.

The chain has TRBV11-2 and TRBJ2-1, with TRBD2 identical over 7 bases. There are 16 residues in the CDR3. CDR1 and CDR2 (germline): SGHAT, FQNNGV. The V gene end was trimmed by 1 base and the J gene end by 10 bases; junction bases not matched to a gene: 13. The CDR3 bases are TGTGCCAGCAGCTTAGGGGTCGGACCGGCCGGGGGGGAGCAGTTCTTC. This translates into CASSLGVGPAGGEQFF.

The chain employs TRBV7-9 and TRBJ2-1; TRBD2 aligns across 11 bases. CDR1 is SEHNR, CDR2 FQNEAQ, per germline (reference sequence). The junction had 9 bases not matched to a gene; V was cut back by 6 bases and J by 8 bases. The length of the CDR3 is 15 residues. Here the CDR3 reads CASSKTSGSPDEQFF. The CDR3 DNA reads as TGTGCCAGCAGTAAAACTAGCGGGAGTCCCGATGAGCAGTTCTTC. Full variable domain (rest looked up from reference TRBV7-9 and TRBJ2-1): DTGVSQNPRHKITKRGQNVTFRCDPISEHNRLYWYRQTLGQGPEFLTYFQNEAQLEKSRLLSDRFSAERPKGSFSTLEIQRTEQGDSAMYLCASSKTSGSPDEQFFGPGTRLTVL.